This TCR beta chain appears in the sequencing data of a study of blood T cell repertoires in COVID-19. Looking at the study overall: PBMCs, B-cell-depleted T cells, or T cells provided the cDNA or gDNA that made up the material.

J was trimmed by 2 bases and V by 4 bases; bases with no gene match: 9. The CDR3 totals 16 residues. From germline, CDR1 is SGHNT and CDR2 YYREEE (reference sequence). This clone was seen a few times. In the original workflow: By means of reference gene primer amplification, nucleated cell counts were estimated. TCRdb's table, derived via immunoSEQ multiplex PCR, lists solely in-frame clones and lacks some. V and J calls and clone size come straight from that table; D and trimming were deduced from the DNA. Of tens of thousands of clones detected, around 83% appear once; the ten largest clones hold 6.5% to 7.5%.

Sequencing was performed on peripheral blood. The chain couples TRBV5-4 to TRBJ2-3, with TRBD1 matching 8 bases. The clonotype originates from a man aged 30-40 years with COVID-19, enrolled during active disease. The CDR3 loop is CASSPRQGIITDTQYF. The CDR3 bases are TGTGCCAGCAGCCCCCGACAGGGGATAATCACAGATACGCAGTATTTT.